Presented here are 25 T cell receptor beta chains from one specimen sequenced in a study of T cell clonotyping in hematopoietic cell transplantation. Only in-frame clones appear in the TCRdb table, and some are missing; sequencing was by immunoSEQ multiplex PCR. The sample contains about 12,000 clones, about half of which appear only once. The sequenced sample was peripheral blood mononuclear cells. The receptors come from a man in his fifties in good health. Some clones in this sample may be carry-over from other donors' samples.

The chain's CDR3 is CASSLGVKRGGEKLFF. The DNA for the CDR3 is TGTGCCAGCAGCTTAGGGGTCAAGAGAGGGGGGGAAAAACTGTTTTTT. The gene calls are TRBV7-2 and TRBJ1-4, with D possibly TRBD1 on 6 matching bases. The CDR3 is 16 residues long. V lost 1 base, J lost 8 bases, and 17 bases lay in between. In germline, CDR1 is SGHTA, CDR2 FQGNSA.

This clone was seen a handful of times. The V call is TRBV29-1, the J call TRBJ2-3; tentatively, D is TRBD2 (5 bases). CDR1 SQVTM and CDR2 ANQGSEA come from the germline V gene. The CDR3 runs 14 residues. V was shortened by 4 bases and J by 0 bases, with 11 bases between the two germline ends. Here the CDR3 DNA reads TGCAGCGTTGTGCGGCGGACTAGCACAGATACGCAGTATTTT. Translated: CSVVRRTSTDTQYF.

The chain uses TRBV5-1 and TRBJ2-1; D is perhaps TRBD1 (6 bases). The CDR3 contains 15 residues. Looked up from germline, CDR1 is SGHRS and CDR2 is YFSETQ. V lost 1 base, J lost 1 base, and 9 bases lay in between. This CDR3 reads CASSLLGTSYNEQFF. The DNA for the CDR3 is TGCGCCAGCAGCTTGTTGGGGACATCCTACAATGAGCAGTTCTTC.

The sample holds one count of this clone. This chain connects TRBV30 to TRBJ2-7; 11 nucleotides line up with TRBD1. J lost 4 bases, V lost 1 base, and 3 bases had no gene match. The CDR3 has 14 amino acids. The germline CDR1 and CDR2 sequences are GTSNPN and SVGIG (reference sequence). CDR3 amino acids: CAWSGGTGGYEQYF. The CDR3 DNA sequence: TGTGCCTGGAGTGGAGGGACAGGGGGGTACGAGCAGTACTTC.

This chain links TRBV5-1 with TRBJ1-4, with TRBD1 identical over 7 bases. The CDR3 sequence is 15 residues long. Per the germline V gene, CDR1 is SGHRS and CDR2 is YFSETQ. The trim removed 1 base at V and 8 bases at J, leaving 8 bases unmatched. This chain's CDR3 is CASSLQGVFGEKLFF. DNA of the CDR3: TGCGCCAGCAGCTTGCAGGGGGTTTTTGGAGAAAAACTGTTTTTT.

The chain is built from TRBV15 and TRBJ2-7; a possible D gene is TRBD2 (5 bases). V was pared by 5 bases and J by 0 bases, with 11 bases between. The CDR3 has 14 residues. Germline values: CDR1 LNHNV, CDR2 YYDKDF (reference sequence). Here the CDR3 DNA reads TGTGCCACCAGCGGAGGACGTCCCTCCTACGAGCAGTACTTC. Protein product: CATSGGRPSYEQYF.

This clone is medium-sized in the sample. The CDR3 reads CAWGLNRYEQYF. The CDR3 DNA follows: TGTGCCTGGGGCCTTAACCGCTACGAGCAGTACTTC. The chain is built from TRBV30 and TRBJ2-7; D unclear. This CDR3 has 12 residues. Per germline, CDR1 GTSNPN and CDR2 SVGIG (reference sequence). V was shortened by 5 bases and J by 3 bases, with 11 bases between the two germline ends.

The chain links TRBV4-3 to TRBJ2-5; D might be TRBD1 or TRBD2, each matching 5 bases. The CDR3 covers 12 residues. The germline V and J ends were trimmed by 4 bases and 9 bases, with 12 bases remaining between them. Germline loops: CDR1 LGHNA, CDR2 YSLEER. CDR3 sequence reads: CASSLGDGPQYF. The CDR3, as DNA: TGCGCCAGCAGCCTGGGGGACGGGCCCCAGTACTTC.

This sequence joins TRBV7-8 and TRBJ1-4, with a weak D call TRBD1 (6 bases). CDR3 length equals 14 residues. V lost 3 bases and J lost 8, with 13 bases in between. Germline V gives CDR1 SGHVS, CDR2 FQNEAQ. DNA for the CDR3: TGTGCCAGCAGCTTGTCAGGGGTGAAAGAAAAACTGTTTTTT. As protein: CASSLSGVKEKLFF.

This chain connects TRBV6-5 to TRBJ2-1; 8 nucleotides match TRBD2. The CDR3 runs to 14 residues. The V gene's germline CDR1 is MNHEY and CDR2 SVGAGI. The trim removed 5 bases at V and 7 bases at J, leaving 7 bases unmatched. DNA for the CDR3: TGTGCCAGCAGTGCGGGAGGCCCAGGGAATGAGCAGTTCTTC. Its translation is CASSAGGPGNEQFF.

This clone was observed a few times. This chain links TRBV2 with TRBJ1-5; D may be TRBD1 (6 bases). The length of the CDR3 is 17 residues. Trimming took off 7 bases at V and 3 bases at J, with 22 bases between the two ends. In germline, CDR1 is SNHLY, CDR2 FYNNEI. CDR3 nucleotide sequence: TGTGCCAGCACACTCCAGGGGACCCCGGATGCCAATCAGCCCCAGCATTTT. This codes for CASTLQGTPDANQPQHF.

The chain has TRBV30 and TRBJ1-5; tentative D call: TRBD1 (6 bases). Germline-derived CDR1 and CDR2 are GTSNPN and SVGIG (reference sequence). The CDR3 length is 14 residues. V was pared by 0 bases and J by 6 bases, with 12 bases between. As DNA, the CDR3 is TGTGCCTGGAGTGTACAGGGTGGAGGTCAGCCCCAGCATTTT. Its translation: CAWSVQGGGQPQHF.

This clone was seen only once. The chain uses TRBV30 and TRBJ1-1; D gene unclear. The germline V and J ends were trimmed by 1 base and 6 bases, with 9 bases remaining between them. Germline assignment: CDR1 GTSNPN and CDR2 SVGIG (reference sequence). This CDR3 has 12 residues. Written as DNA, the CDR3 is TGTGCCTGGAGTGGAAGGACCCCTGAAGCTTTCTTT. This encodes CAWSGRTPEAFF.

This clone was observed a few times. The chain employs TRBV27 and TRBJ2-6; D gene unclear. The CDR3 contains 15 residues. V gave up 5 bases and J gave up 12 bases, with 20 bases separating them. CDR1 and CDR2 from the germline V gene are MNHEY and SMNVEV (reference sequence). The CDR3 nucleotides read TGTGCCAGCAGTCCCGGCCCCGACCGAATCTCCGTCCTGACTTTC. Protein product: CASSPGPDRISVLTF.

This clone has more than one count but fewer than ten. The V and J genes are TRBV5-1 and TRBJ2-5; 12 bases match TRBD1. CDR3 size: 17 residues. Germline CDR1 reads SGHRS; CDR2 reads YFSETQ. V lost 1 base and J lost 4; bases outside the gene matches: 8. The CDR3 protein is CASSLMGQGARGETQYF. The CDR3 DNA reads TGCGCCAGCAGCTTGATGGGACAGGGGGCGAGGGGAGAGACCCAGTACTTC.

The chain is built from TRBV29-1 and TRBJ2-7, with D perhaps matching TRBD1 (5 bases). The CDR3 is 12 residues long. The germline CDR1 and CDR2 sequences are SQVTM and ANQGSEA. Trimming pared 0 bases from V and 7 bases from J, leaving 10 bases between. The CDR3 DNA sequence: TGCAGCGTTGAAGAGCTGACAGAAGAGCAGTACTTC. This encodes CSVEELTEEQYF.

This chain joins TRBV30 and TRBJ1-1; D call uncertain. Germline values: CDR1 GTSNPN, CDR2 SVGIG (reference sequence). V shed 4 bases and J shed 7 bases, with 25 bases lying between them. The CDR3 extends over 16 amino acids. CDR3 in DNA: TGTGCCTGGATTCCCTTCCTTGACGGGGAATTAGGTGAAGCTTTCTTT. Amino acids: CAWIPFLDGELGEAFF.

This clone was recorded a few times. The J gene is TRBJ1-2, the V gene TRBV29-1; D not resolved. In germline, CDR1 is SQVTM, CDR2 ANQGSEA. V gave up 4 bases and J gave up 5 bases, with 11 bases separating them. The CDR3 contains 12 residues. The CDR3 coding sequence is TGCAGCGTTGTGGGCCCCGGTTATGGCTACACCTTC. Its protein is CSVVGPGYGYTF.

The DNA for the CDR3 is TGTGCCAGCAGTTTAGACAGGAGCACAGATACGCAGTATTTT. It translates to CASSLDRSTDTQYF. V and J are TRBV27 and TRBJ2-3, with a weak D call TRBD1 (6 bases). The germline V and J ends were trimmed by 2 bases and 0 bases, with 6 bases remaining between them. CDR3 length equals 14 residues. Germline-derived CDR1 and CDR2 are MNHEY and SMNVEV (reference sequence).

The chain is built from TRBV5-1 and TRBJ1-5; TRBD1 matches at 7 bases. The CDR3 has 18 residues. The ends lost 0 bases at V and 5 bases at J; junction bases unmatched: 14. Germline values: CDR1 SGHRS, CDR2 YFSETQ. The chain's CDR3 is CASSLGDPTGSAYQPQHF. The CDR3 DNA is TGCGCCAGCAGCTTGGGCGACCCGACAGGGTCAGCGTATCAGCCCCAGCATTTT.

The chain carries TRBV19 and TRBJ2-2; perhaps TRBD2 as D (5 bases). This CDR3 has 15 residues. V gave up 3 bases and J gave up 1 base, with 9 bases separating them. Germline assignment: CDR1 LNHDA and CDR2 SQIVND (reference sequence). The DNA of the CDR3 is TGTGCCAGTAGTATGCGGGTCGGGAACACCGGGGAGCTGTTTTTT. Translating it yields CASSMRVGNTGELFF. The full variable domain, with the rest looked up from reference TRBV19 and TRBJ2-2, is DGGITQSPKYLFRKEGQNVTLSCEQNLNHDAMYWYRQDPGQGLRLIYYSQIVNDFQKGDIAEGYSVSREKKESFPLTVTSAQKNPTAFYLCASSMRVGNTGELFFGEGSRLTVL.

The CDR3 is CASSEAQSGANVLTF. CDR3 in DNA: TGTGCCAGCAGTGAAGCGCAATCTGGGGCCAACGTCCTGACTTTC. The chain couples TRBV6-1 to TRBJ2-6; D is unresolved. Trimming left V 0 bases short and J 1 base short, with 4 bases between. Looked up from germline, CDR1 is MNHNS and CDR2 is SASEGT. This CDR3 has 15 residues.

This clone appeared a few times. The V and J genes are TRBV2 and TRBJ2-7; tentatively, D is TRBD1 or TRBD2 (5 bases each). The CDR3 is 14 amino acids. Germline values: CDR1 SNHLY, CDR2 FYNNEI. Trimming cost V 7 bases and J 6 bases, with 19 bases left between them. The CDR3 region is CASNEVEEGLEQYF. CDR3 DNA: TGTGCCAGCAACGAGGTAGAAGAGGGGCTCGAGCAGTACTTC.

The chain links TRBV28 to TRBJ2-5, with D unclear. CDR3 length: 12 residues. Trimming left V 6 bases short and J 5 bases short, with 10 bases between. The V gene's germline CDR1 is MDHEN and CDR2 SYDVKM. CDR3 sequence reads: CASSRSRETQYF. The CDR3 DNA follows: TGTGCCAGCAGCAGGTCGAGGGAGACCCAGTACTTC.

The CDR3 coding sequence is TGTGCCAGTCGCGAGGACGGGAACACTGAAGCTTTCTTT. Translation: CASREDGNTEAFF. This chain uses TRBV7-9 with TRBJ1-1, with no clear D. Germline CDR1 is SEHNR and CDR2 is FQNEAQ (reference sequence). V dropped 9 bases and J dropped 1 base, with 12 bases sitting between them. The CDR3 is 13 amino acids. Full variable domain (remainder filled in from reference TRBV7-9 and TRBJ1-1): DTGVSQNPRHKITKRGQNVTFRCDPISEHNRLYWYRQTLGQGPEFLTYFQNEAQLEKSRLLSDRFSAERPKGSFSTLEIQRTEQGDSAMYLCASREDGNTEAFFGQGTRLTVV.